The rows below give T cell receptor beta chains drawn from one sample of a study of blood T cell repertoires in COVID-19. Assay: immunoSEQ multiplex PCR; the TCRdb copy retains only in-frame clones and omits some. The data show under 450,000 clones, just over 90% seen once. The specimen sequenced was PBMCs or T cells enriched from blood (not recorded which). The receptors here all came from a woman in her thirties or forties who had been exposed to COVID-19. CDR3s include the opening cysteine and the closing phenylalanine or tryptophan. The D gene is left open where the match is weak. Part of the rows lack a size; the others show once, few, many or a class for expanded clones.

J gene,D gene,V gene,clone size,CDR3 protein,CDR3 DNA
TRBJ2-7,TRBD2,TRBV4-2,few,CASSPFSGGYEQYF,TGTGCCAGCAGCCCTTTTTCGGGGGGCTACGAGCAGTACTTC
TRBJ2-5,TRBD1,TRBV5-6,-,CASSPGFRTGGQETQYF,TGTGCCAGCAGCCCCGGCTTCCGGACAGGGGGTCAAGAGACCCAGTACTTC
TRBJ1-5,TRBD1,TRBV19,-,CASSPSDRGQGQPQHF,TGTGCCAGTAGTCCTTCGGACAGGGGGCAAGGTCAGCCCCAGCATTTT
TRBJ2-7,TRBD1,TRBV13,-,CASSSQGQQYEQYF,TGTGCCAGCAGCTCCCAGGGACAGCAATACGAGCAGTACTTC
TRBJ1-3,-,TRBV11-2,-,CASSLVKGFSGNTIYF,TGTGCCAGCAGCTTAGTCAAGGGGTTCTCTGGAAACACCATATATTTT
TRBJ1-4,-,TRBV10-2,-,CASSPSATNEKLFF,TGCGCCAGCTCCCCCAGTGCAACTAATGAAAAACTGTTTTTT
TRBJ1-2,-,TRBV5-4,-,CASSLVRAYGYTF,TGTGCCAGCAGCTTGGTTAGAGCCTATGGCTACACCTTC
TRBJ1-2,-,TRBV6-2/TRBV6-3,-,CASSWDPGHSGYTF,TGTGCCAGCAGTTGGGACCCGGGACACTCTGGCTACACCTTC
TRBJ2-7,-,TRBV18,-,CASSPHPDSYEQYF,TGTGCCAGCTCACCACATCCAGACTCCTACGAGCAGTACTTC
TRBJ2-1,TRBD2,TRBV4-3,once,CASSRDEAGAGNEQFF,TGCGCCAGCAGCCGAGACGAAGCGGGAGCGGGCAATGAGCAGTTCTTC
TRBJ1-6,-,TRBV7-9,-,CASSPPGQTNSPLHF,TGTGCCAGCAGCCCACCCGGACAGACGAATTCACCCCTCCACTTT
TRBJ2-1,-,TRBV5-4,-,CASSLISEQFF,TGTGCCAGCAGCTTAATATCTGAGCAGTTCTTC
TRBJ1-4,-,TRBV19,-,CASTFYRDGKLFF,TGTGCCAGTACTTTCTACAGGGACGGAAAACTGTTTTTT
TRBJ1-1,-,TRBV12-3/TRBV12-4,-,CASSLYQNTEAFF,TGTGCCAGCAGTCTCTATCAGAACACTGAAGCTTTCTTT
TRBJ2-1,TRBD2,TRBV7-9,-,CASSLAAAGAHNEQFF,TGTGCCAGCAGCTTAGCTGCAGCGGGAGCCCACAATGAGCAGTTCTTC
TRBJ2-7,-,TRBV6-1,-,CASSESSSYEQYF,TGTGCCAGCAGTGAATCGTCTTCTTACGAGCAGTACTTC
TRBJ2-7,-,TRBV15,few,CATSRAGTPQNEQYF,TGTGCCACCAGCAGAGCCGGGACTCCCCAGAACGAGCAGTACTTC
TRBJ1-2,-,TRBV19,once,CASSATPTGIYGYTF,TGTGCCAGTAGTGCCACCCCTACAGGGATCTATGGCTACACCTTC
TRBJ2-7,TRBD1,TRBV7-2,-,CASSRTGQNYEQYF,TGTGCCAGCAGCCGGACAGGGCAGAACTACGAGCAGTACTTC
TRBJ1-2,TRBD1,TRBV6-6,-,CASRNDRGGYTF,TGTGCCAGCAGGAACGACAGGGGAGGCTACACCTTC
TRBJ2-1,TRBD2,TRBV2,once,CASRPILAGAYNEQFF,TGTGCCAGCAGGCCGATTCTAGCGGGAGCCTACAATGAGCAGTTCTTC
TRBJ1-1,-,TRBV19,-,CASSIGGPRTEAFF,TGTGCCAGTAGTATAGGTGGCCCGAGGACTGAAGCTTTCTTT
TRBJ2-7,-,TRBV7-9,-,CASSRSGAGIYEQYF,TGTGCCAGCAGCCGCAGCGGAGCCGGGATCTACGAGCAGTACTTC
TRBJ1-3,-,TRBV9,-,CASSVSVPGNTIYF,TGTGCCAGCAGCGTCTCCGTTCCTGGAAACACCATATATTTT
TRBJ2-7,-,TRBV10-3,-,CAISEWQGYEQYF,TGTGCCATCAGTGAGTGGCAGGGCTACGAGCAGTACTTC
TRBJ1-1,TRBD1,TRBV24-1,-,CATRQGTGMNTEAFF,TGTGCCACCAGGCAAGGGACAGGGATGAACACTGAAGCTTTCTTT
TRBJ1-4,TRBD1,TRBV5-1,-,CASSLRGQGREKLFF,TGCGCCAGCAGCTTAAGGGGACAGGGTAGAGAAAAACTGTTTTTT
TRBJ2-7,-,TRBV5-1,-,CASSPGPPRADEQYF,TGCGCCAGCAGCCCCGGGCCTCCCAGGGCCGACGAGCAGTACTTC
TRBJ1-2,TRBD1,TRBV3-1/TRBV3-2,-,CASSQPPPDRDHGYTF,TGTGCCAGCAGCCAACCCCCCCCCGACAGGGACCATGGCTACACCTTC
TRBJ1-2,TRBD1,TRBV14,-,CASSQGGTGGGYTF,TGTGCCAGCAGCCAAGGCGGGACAGGGGGAGGCTACACCTTC
TRBJ2-5,-,TRBV7-2,-,CASSLVPQAQETQYF,TGTGCCAGCAGCTTAGTTCCACAGGCACAAGAGACCCAGTACTTC
TRBJ2-7,TRBD1,TRBV30,-,CAWSGQGAFNEQYF,TGTGCCTGGAGCGGACAGGGAGCCTTCAACGAGCAGTACTTC
TRBJ1-1,-,TRBV15,-,CATSREGGGTEAFF,TGTGCCACCAGCAGAGAGGGCGGGGGGACTGAAGCTTTCTTT
TRBJ2-6,-,TRBV24-1,once,CATSSQGAFTHSGANVLTF,TGTGCCACCAGTTCCCAGGGCGCCTTTACCCACTCTGGGGCCAACGTCCTGACTTTC
TRBJ2-5,-,TRBV5-8,-,CASSFRGAGVKQETQYF,TGTGCCAGCAGCTTTAGGGGGGCGGGAGTGAAGCAAGAGACCCAGTACTTC
TRBJ1-2,TRBD1,TRBV28,-,CASSPHRDRSPYGYTF,TGTGCCAGCAGCCCTCACCGGGACAGGAGTCCCTATGGCTACACCTTC
TRBJ1-1,-,TRBV9,-,CASTPLTEAFF,TGTGCCAGCACCCCCCTCACTGAAGCTTTCTTT
TRBJ2-3,TRBD2,TRBV19,once,CASSAGTSGRPDTQYF,TGTGCCTCGTCAGCCGGGACTAGCGGGAGACCAGATACGCAGTATTTT
TRBJ2-7,TRBD1,TRBV15,-,CATSTSGQGDYEQYF,TGTGCCACCAGCACATCGGGACAGGGTGACTACGAGCAGTACTTC
TRBJ1-1,-,TRBV7-9,once,CASSPLGGWNTEAFF,TGTGCCAGCAGCCCCCTTGGGGGGTGGAACACTGAAGCTTTCTTT
TRBJ2-3,TRBD2,TRBV20-1,-,CSASMTSGSPNTQYF,TGCAGTGCTAGTATGACTAGCGGGAGCCCCAATACGCAGTATTTT
TRBJ1-3,TRBD1,TRBV7-9,-,CASSPRGSGNTIYF,TGTGCCAGCAGCCCCAGGGGGTCTGGAAACACCATATATTTT
TRBJ1-5,-,TRBV19,-,CASSISGGSYQPQHF,TGTGCCAGTAGTATCTCGGGGGGCTCGTATCAGCCCCAGCATTTT
TRBJ1-2,-,TRBV12-3/TRBV12-4,-,CASSFVASYGYTF,TGTGCCAGCAGTTTTGTCGCTAGCTATGGCTACACCTTC